What follows are 25 T cell receptor beta chains derived from one specimen sequenced in a study of blood T cell repertoires in COVID-19. Sequencing was performed with immunoSEQ multiplex PCR; in TCRdb, only in-frame clones are kept and a portion is missing. The sample yields around 95,000 clones, just under 80% seen once. The material sequenced was peripheral blood. The receptors here all came from a man between 70 and 80 years old with active or convalescent COVID-19.

This chain joins TRBV29-1 and TRBJ2-5, with a possible D match to TRBD1 (6 bases). CDR3 size: 13 residues. V was shortened by 3 bases and J by 4 bases, with 12 bases between the two germline ends. Per the germline V gene, CDR1 is SQVTM and CDR2 is ANQGSEA. The CDR3 nucleotides read TGCAGCGTTGAGAAGGGCAGGGGAGAGACCCAGTACTTC. The encoded protein is CSVEKGRGETQYF. Filled out from reference TRBV29-1 and TRBJ2-5, the complete variable domain reads SAVISQKPSRDICQRGTSLTIQCQVDSQVTMMFWYRQQPGQSLTLIATANQGSEATYESGFVIDKFPISRPNLTFSTLTVSNMSPEDSSIYLCSVEKGRGETQYFGPGTRLLVL.

The table lists this clone with many counts. CDR3 coding DNA: TGTGCCTGGGCCCATGGTTCCCGAGGCGAGCAGTACTTC. It specifies CAWAHGSRGEQYF. The chain links TRBV30 to TRBJ2-7; D gene uncertain. Trimming cost V 5 bases and J 6 bases, with 17 bases left between them. The length of the CDR3 is 13 residues. CDR1 is GTSNPN, CDR2 SVGIG, per germline (reference sequence).

The chain employs TRBV29-1 and TRBJ2-3; TRBD1 matches at 9 bases. With 6 bases clipped from V and 3 bases from J, the junction kept 7 bases outside the gene matches. The CDR3 runs to 14 residues. CDR1 is SQVTM and CDR2 is ANQGSEA in the germline V gene. The CDR3 DNA is TGCAGCGTCCTGAACAGGGGGCGGACAGATACGCAGTATTTT. This translates into CSVLNRGRTDTQYF.

V usage is TRBV10-3 and J usage is TRBJ2-2; 10 nucleotides align to TRBD1. CDR3 size: 17 residues. The germline CDR1 and CDR2 sequences are ENHRY and SYGVKD. J was trimmed by 2 bases and V by 3 bases; bases with no gene match: 6. The CDR3 reads CAISDPRQGANTGELFF. For the CDR3, the DNA is TGTGCCATCAGTGACCCGAGACAGGGGGCTAACACCGGGGAGCTGTTTTTT.

The V and J genes are TRBV7-6 and TRBJ2-3; 8 nucleotides agree with TRBD2. The trim removed 4 bases at V and 2 bases at J, leaving 8 bases unmatched. The CDR3 sequence is 16 residues long. Germline CDR1 SGHVS, CDR2 FNYEAQ. The CDR3 loop reads CASSSPSGLNTDTQYF. For the CDR3, the DNA is TGTGCCAGCAGCTCCCCTAGCGGGTTAAACACAGATACGCAGTATTTT. Variable domain in full (rest from reference TRBV7-6 and TRBJ2-3): GAGVSQSPRYKVTKRGQDVALRCDPISGHVSLYWYRQALGQGPEFLTYFNYEAQQDKSGLPNDRFSAERPEGSISTLTIQRTEQRDSAMYRCASSSPSGLNTDTQYFGPGTRLTVL.

V is TRBV5-6 and J is TRBJ1-6, with no clear D. V was cut by 7 bases and J by 7 bases, with 21 bases left in between. Germline CDR1 SGHDT, CDR2 YYEEEE. This CDR3 is built from 16 residues. CDR3 residues: CASSTYRTVINSPLHF. The DNA for the CDR3 is TGTGCCAGCTCAACGTATCGGACTGTGATAAATTCACCCCTCCACTTT. Filled out from reference TRBV5-6 and TRBJ1-6, the complete variable domain reads DAGVTQSPTHLIKTRGQQVTLRCSPKSGHDTVSWYQQALGQGPQFIFQYYEEEERQRGNFPDRFSGHQFPNYSSELNVNALLLGDSALYLCASSTYRTVINSPLHFGNGTRLTVT.

The rearrangement uses TRBV27 and TRBJ1-4, with a weak D call TRBD1 (6 bases). CDR3 length: 14 amino acids. From germline, CDR1 is MNHEY and CDR2 SMNVEV (reference sequence). Trimming removed 3 bases from V and 4 bases from J, with 9 bases in between. The DNA of the CDR3 is TGTGCCAGCAGTTTTCAGGGGATTAATGAAAAACTGTTTTTT. Its translation is CASSFQGINEKLFF.

V usage is TRBV19 and J usage is TRBJ1-2, with 9 bases matching TRBD1. Germline CDR1 reads LNHDA; CDR2 reads SQIVND (reference sequence). The CDR3 is made up of 16 amino acids. Trimming at V came to 6 bases and at J to 1 base, leaving 9 bases not matched to a gene. CDR3 in amino acids: CASSRLQGANNYGYTF. CDR3 nucleotides: TGTGCCAGTAGCCGCTTACAGGGGGCCAATAACTATGGCTACACCTTC.

In its sample, this clone ranks as medium-sized (0.01 to 0.1%). The same CDR3 arises from other DNA sequences in this sample as well. This chain connects TRBV27 to TRBJ2-7; D possibly corresponds to TRBD1 (6 bases). The ends were cut back, 5 bases at V and 6 bases at J, with 14 bases in the middle. The CDR3 length is 13 residues. CDR1 is MNHEY and CDR2 is SMNVEV in the germline V gene (reference sequence). The CDR3 spells CASSPTGAGEQYF. The CDR3 DNA reads TGTGCCAGCAGTCCGACAGGCGCCGGCGAGCAGTACTTC.

The genes are TRBV24-1 and TRBJ2-1, with 10 bases that match TRBD2. V dropped 4 bases and J dropped 8; count of bases not matched to a gene: 13. This CDR3 is 17 amino acids long. The germline V gene encodes CDR1 KGHDR and CDR2 SFDVKD. The CDR3 loop is CATSEVLSGGGLDEQFF. The CDR3 bases are TGTGCCACCAGTGAGGTCCTGAGCGGGGGGGGCCTGGATGAGCAGTTCTTC.

The genes are TRBV6-5 and TRBJ1-1; D possibly corresponds to TRBD1 (5 bases). V was shortened by 5 bases and J by 6 bases, with 16 bases between the two germline ends. The CDR3 loop spans 14 amino acids. CDR1 is MNHEY and CDR2 is SVGAGI in the germline V gene. The CDR3 here is CASSQTIGVAEAFF. CDR3 DNA sequence: TGTGCCAGCAGTCAGACCATAGGGGTCGCTGAAGCTTTCTTT.

This chain connects TRBV5-1 to TRBJ1-1; D possibly corresponds to TRBD1 (6 bases). V was cut by 4 bases and J by 4 bases, with 14 bases left in between. The CDR3 spans 14 residues. CDR1 is SGHRS and CDR2 is YFSETQ in the germline V gene. The CDR3 is CASSKTGIGTEAFF. The CDR3 bases are TGCGCCAGCAGCAAAACAGGGATAGGCACTGAAGCTTTCTTT.

The chain combines TRBV11-2 with TRBJ1-1, with D unclear. The ends were cut back, 1 base at V and 1 base at J, with 7 bases in the middle. Germline CDR1 SGHAT, CDR2 FQNNGV. CDR3 length equals 14 residues. The CDR3 region has the DNA TGTGCCAGCAGCTTAGCCCAGAAGAACACTGAAGCTTTCTTT. Its protein product is CASSLAQKNTEAFF.

This chain links TRBV6-5 with TRBJ2-5; D gene ambiguous. The germline gives CDR1 MNHEY, CDR2 SVGAGI. V dropped 4 bases and J dropped 3 bases, with 9 bases sitting between them. The CDR3 loop spans 13 amino acids. The CDR3 protein is CASSSQNEETQYF. For the CDR3, the DNA is TGTGCCAGCAGTTCCCAAAATGAAGAGACCCAGTACTTC.

This clone was counted only a few times. The chain links TRBV7-3 to TRBJ2-2, with 11 bases fitting TRBD2. Trimming took 6 bases from V and 5 from J; bases not matched to a gene: 8. This CDR3 is built from 16 residues. The germline V gene encodes CDR1 SGHTA and CDR2 FQGTGA. Written as DNA, the CDR3 is TGTGCCAGCAGTCAAACGGGACTAGCGGTTACCGGGGAGCTGTTTTTT. Protein product: CASSQTGLAVTGELFF.

The CDR3 sequence is CASSLDRRDSPLHF. CDR3 nucleotides: TGTGCCAGCAGTCTAGACAGGAGAGATTCACCCCTCCACTTT. This rearrangement joins TRBV2 to TRBJ1-6, with D perhaps TRBD1 (6 bases). Germline CDR1 reads SNHLY; CDR2 reads FYNNEI. V lost 5 bases to trimming and J lost 8 bases, with 13 bases between them. The CDR3 contains 14 residues.

This clone has a handful of counts. The chain employs TRBV28 and TRBJ1-5; possible D gene TRBD1, 6 bases. Germline V lookup: CDR1 MDHEN, CDR2 SYDVKM. The CDR3 totals 14 residues. Trimming removed 7 bases at V and 7 bases at J, with 17 bases between. This CDR3 reads CASTLGGGRQPQHF. The CDR3 nucleotides read TGTGCCAGCACCTTGGGGGGGGGCCGACAGCCCCAGCATTTT.

The chain is built from TRBV5-4 and TRBJ1-1; TRBD1 might be the D (5 bases). Germline V gives CDR1 SGHNT, CDR2 YYREEE (reference sequence). The V end lost 4 bases, the J end lost 0 bases, and 19 bases lay between the germline ends. The CDR3 length is 17 residues. For the CDR3, the DNA is TGTGCCAGCAGCCCCGGGGGGGGAACTACCATGAACACTGAAGCTTTCTTT. It is translated as CASSPGGGTTMNTEAFF.

V is TRBV19 and J is TRBJ2-3; D remains unclear. Germline V gene sequence: CDR1 LNHDA, CDR2 SQIVND (reference sequence). Trimming took 1 base from V and 2 from J, leaving 10 bases between them. The CDR3 totals 15 residues. Here the CDR3 DNA reads TGTGCCAGTAGTATAGGGTTCAGGCCCACAGATACGCAGTATTTT. This sequence encodes CASSIGFRPTDTQYF.

The chain uses TRBV7-2 and TRBJ1-5; the D is unclear. V gave up 2 bases and J gave up 6 bases, with 14 bases separating them. Germline lookup yields CDR1 SGHTA and CDR2 FQGNSA. The CDR3 consists of 15 residues. The CDR3: CASSLRGMLGQPQHF. CDR3 nucleotide sequence: TGTGCCAGCAGCTTACGGGGAATGCTCGGTCAGCCCCAGCATTTT.

This clone occurred a few times. The V call is TRBV28, the J call TRBJ2-1; 9 bases align to TRBD1. The germline V gene encodes CDR1 MDHEN and CDR2 SYDVKM. The CDR3 loop spans 14 amino acids. V shed 5 bases and J 6 bases; nucleotides not matched to a gene: 5. CDR3 loop: CASSHRGRINEQFF. The CDR3 nucleotides are TGTGCCAGCAGTCACAGGGGGCGAATCAATGAGCAGTTCTTC.

This clone was counted only a few times. This rearrangement joins TRBV28 to TRBJ2-6; the match to TRBD1 covers 7 bases. The CDR3 consists of 17 residues. CDR1 MDHEN and CDR2 SYDVKM come from the germline V gene. The V segment lost 6 bases and the J segment 0 bases; nucleotides outside the gene matches: 8. The chain's CDR3 is CASRPLQGRSGANVLTF. The CDR3 DNA is TGTGCCAGCAGACCCCTACAGGGGCGCTCTGGGGCCAACGTCCTGACTTTC.

V usage is TRBV6-6 and J usage is TRBJ1-1; 9 positions agree with TRBD1. V was clipped by 2 bases and J by 0 bases; unmatched bases: 1. Germline CDR1 is MNHNY and CDR2 is SVGAGI (reference sequence). The CDR3 spans 15 residues. The CDR3 DNA follows: TGTGCCAGCAGTTACGGACAGGGGCTGAACACTGAAGCTTTCTTT. Translated: CASSYGQGLNTEAFF.

This chain connects TRBV9 to TRBJ2-3; 7 bases map to TRBD2. Losses at the gene ends were 0 bases for V and 4 bases for J; bases not matched to a gene: 5. Germline assignment: CDR1 SGDLS and CDR2 YYNGEE. The CDR3 is 15 amino acids. CDR3 nucleotide sequence: TGTGCCAGCAGCGTAGCTGGGCGGGAGCCAGATACGCAGTATTTT. Residues: CASSVAGREPDTQYF.

This rearrangement joins TRBV14 to TRBJ2-7; 16 nucleotides line up with TRBD2. The CDR3 has 16 amino acids. The V and J ends lost 4 bases and 6 bases, in that order; junction bases with no gene match: 6. Germline CDR1 SGHDN, CDR2 FVKESK. CDR3 sequence reads: CASSPSGLAGGLEQYF. Written as DNA, the CDR3 is TGTGCCAGCAGCCCATCGGGACTAGCGGGAGGGCTCGAGCAGTACTTC.